Included here is one T cell receptor beta chain sequence, with context. Preparation of the TCRbeta library involved a method that used unique molecular identifiers. TCRdb reprocessed the PCR reads via MiXCR and lists one record per CDR3 protein. The data show about 640,000 distinct CDR3 sequences, around 17% seen once. These data come from a study of T-cell reconstitution after alpha-beta-depleted transplantation in children. With 1 base removed from V and 1 base from J, the gap between germline ends came to 8 bases. This CDR3 spans 15 amino acids. Per germline, CDR1 SGHTA and CDR2 FQGTGA. The clonotype originates from a human donor who donated a stem cell graft to a child with acute myeloid leukemia. This rearrangement joins TRBV7-3 to TRBJ2-1, with D perhaps TRBD1 or TRBD2 (5 bases each). Here the sequenced sample was PBMCs from the stem cell graft donor, taken from the stem cell graft. DNA of the CDR3: TGTGCCAGCAGCTTAATGGGGGATTCCTACAATGAGCAGTTCTTC. Translating it yields CASSLMGDSYNEQFF.